This T cell receptor (beta chain) was captured in a study of early T cells in non-severe SARS-CoV-2 infection. This clonotype was counted a few times. TCRdb re-derived calls from the 5' RACE reads in MiXCR, one entry per CDR3 protein. Of tens of thousands of distinct CDR3 sequences listed, about 15% are singletons. This clonotype was obtained from an adult who was a healthcare worker with PCR-confirmed SARS-CoV-2 infection or an uninfected control (not recorded which). Sequenced sample: whole blood.

CDR3 bases: TGTGCCAGCTCAGTAGCGGGAGGGCCCTACAATGAGCAGTTCTTC. As protein: CASSVAGGPYNEQFF. The chain combines TRBV18 with TRBJ2-1, with TRBD2 matching 11 bases. V was clipped by 5 bases and J by 2 bases; unmatched bases: 2. Germline assignment: CDR1 KGHSH and CDR2 LQKENI. CDR3 size: 15 residues.